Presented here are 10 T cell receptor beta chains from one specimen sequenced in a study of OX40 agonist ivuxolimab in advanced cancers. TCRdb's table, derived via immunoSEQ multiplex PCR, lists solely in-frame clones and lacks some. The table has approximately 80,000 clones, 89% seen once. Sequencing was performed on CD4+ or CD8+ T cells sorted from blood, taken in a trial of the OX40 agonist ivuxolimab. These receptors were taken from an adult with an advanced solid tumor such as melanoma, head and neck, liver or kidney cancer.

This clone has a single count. The DNA for the CDR3 is TGTGCCAGCAGCGCCGGACTAGCGGGAGACCCGGCCAAAAACATTCAGTACTTC. Its protein is CASSAGLAGDPAKNIQYF. The chain links TRBV9 to TRBJ2-4, with 13 bases fitting TRBD2. Germline CDR1 SGDLS, CDR2 YYNGEE. The CDR3 sequence is 18 residues long. V gave up 3 bases and J gave up 1 base; unmatched junction bases: 7.

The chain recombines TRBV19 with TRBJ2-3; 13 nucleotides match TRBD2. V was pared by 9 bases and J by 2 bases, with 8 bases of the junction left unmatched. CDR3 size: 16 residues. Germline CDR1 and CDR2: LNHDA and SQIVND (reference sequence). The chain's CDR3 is CARGTSGVRYTDTQYF. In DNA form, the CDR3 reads TGTGCCAGAGGGACTAGCGGGGTGAGGTACACAGATACGCAGTATTTT.

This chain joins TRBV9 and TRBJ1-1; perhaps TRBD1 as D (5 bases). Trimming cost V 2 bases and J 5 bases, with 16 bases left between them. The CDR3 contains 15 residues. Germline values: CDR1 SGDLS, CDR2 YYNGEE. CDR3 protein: CASSVIEGRGTEAFF. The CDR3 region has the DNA TGTGCCAGCAGCGTCATCGAGGGGAGGGGAACTGAAGCTTTCTTT.

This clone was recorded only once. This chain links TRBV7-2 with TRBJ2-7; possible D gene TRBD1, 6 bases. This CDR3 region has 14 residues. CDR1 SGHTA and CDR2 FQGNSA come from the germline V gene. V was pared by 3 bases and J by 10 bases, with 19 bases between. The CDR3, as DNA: TGTGCCAGCAGCTTGGGGGCGCGGTGGGCGGCCCAGTACTTC. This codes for CASSLGARWAAQYF. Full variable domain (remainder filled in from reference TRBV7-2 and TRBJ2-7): GAGVSQSPSNKVTEKGKDVELRCDPISGHTALYWYRQSLGQGLEFLIYFQGNSAPDKSGLPSDRFSAERTGGSVSTLTIQRTQQEDSAVYLCASSLGARWAAQYFGPGTRLTVT.

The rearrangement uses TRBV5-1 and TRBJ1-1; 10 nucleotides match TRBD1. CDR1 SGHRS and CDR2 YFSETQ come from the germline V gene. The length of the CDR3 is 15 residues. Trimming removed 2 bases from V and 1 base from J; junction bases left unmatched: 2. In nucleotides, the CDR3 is TGCGCCAGCAGCTTTGGGACAGGGGAGAACACTGAAGCTTTCTTT. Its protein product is CASSFGTGENTEAFF.

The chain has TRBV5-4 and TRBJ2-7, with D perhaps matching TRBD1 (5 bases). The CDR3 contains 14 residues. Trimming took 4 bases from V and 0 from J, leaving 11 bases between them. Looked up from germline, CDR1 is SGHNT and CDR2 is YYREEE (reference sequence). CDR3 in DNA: TGTGCCAGCAGCCCCACCCAGGGCTCCTACGAGCAGTACTTC. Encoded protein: CASSPTQGSYEQYF. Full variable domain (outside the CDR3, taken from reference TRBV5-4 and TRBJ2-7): ETGVTQSPTHLIKTRGQQVTLRCSSQSGHNTVSWYQQALGQGPQFIFQYYREEENGRGNFPPRFSGLQFPNYSSELNVNALELDDSALYLCASSPTQGSYEQYFGPGTRLTVT.

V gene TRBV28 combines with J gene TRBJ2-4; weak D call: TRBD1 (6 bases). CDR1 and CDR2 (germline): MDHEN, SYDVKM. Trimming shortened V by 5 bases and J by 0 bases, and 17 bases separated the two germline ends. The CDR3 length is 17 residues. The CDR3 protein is CASSPLGTRSAKNIQYF. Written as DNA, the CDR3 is TGTGCCAGCAGTCCCCTCGGGACACGCTCAGCCAAAAACATTCAGTACTTC.

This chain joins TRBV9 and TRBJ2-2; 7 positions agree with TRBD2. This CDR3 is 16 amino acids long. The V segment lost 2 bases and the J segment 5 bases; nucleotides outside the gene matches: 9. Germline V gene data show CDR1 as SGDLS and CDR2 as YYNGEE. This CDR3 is CASSVAGRAGTGELFF. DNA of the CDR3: TGTGCCAGCAGCGTTGCGGGGAGGGCCGGGACCGGGGAGCTGTTTTTT.

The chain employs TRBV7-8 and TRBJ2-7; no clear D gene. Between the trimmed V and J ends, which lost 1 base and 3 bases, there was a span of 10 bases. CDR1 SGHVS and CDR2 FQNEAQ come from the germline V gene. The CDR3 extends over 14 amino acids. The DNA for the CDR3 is TGTGCCAGCAGCTTAGATGGGGTCAACTACGAGCAGTACTTC. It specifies CASSLDGVNYEQYF.

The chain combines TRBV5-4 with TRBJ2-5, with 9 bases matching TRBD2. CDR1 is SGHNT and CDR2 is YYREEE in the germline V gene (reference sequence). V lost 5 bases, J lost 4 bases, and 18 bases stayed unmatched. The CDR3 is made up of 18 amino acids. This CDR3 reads CASSPMGASGVLRETQYF. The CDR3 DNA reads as TGTGCCAGCAGTCCTATGGGGGCTAGCGGGGTCTTAAGAGAGACCCAGTACTTC.